The rows below give T cell receptor beta chains drawn from one sample of a study of T-cell memory formation after mild COVID-19. TCRdb analysed the 5' RACE reads with MiXCR anew, one entry per CDR3 protein. The profile shows around 450,000 distinct CDR3 sequences, about 19% of them singletons. Input material: PBMCs or a T cell subset sorted from them (not recorded which). The receptor set was obtained from an adult woman who had mild COVID-19 (a few samples of this study predate the infection). Cell type and time point are not known. The CDR3 runs from the conserved cysteine through the conserved F or W. D genes are given only for firm matches. Size is omitted from some rows. Given values are once, few, many or a class for expanded clones.

d_gene	v_gene	j_gene	abundance	CDR3nt	CDR3aa
-	TRBV12-3/TRBV12-4	TRBJ1-4	few	TGTGCCAGCAGCCCCCGGGGGTATGAAAAACTGTTTTTT	CASSPRGYEKLFF
TRBD2	TRBV29-1	TRBJ2-3	-	TGCAGCGTGGATCTCGGACTAGCGGGCACAGATACGCAGTATTTT	CSVDLGLAGTDTQYF
-	TRBV4-3	TRBJ1-1	-	TGCGCCAGCACCACAACCATACTCAGCATGAACACTGAAGCTTTCTTT	CASTTTILSMNTEAFF
-	TRBV9	TRBJ1-4	-	TGTGCCAGCAGCCAAGGCAGGGGTGGCGAAAAACTGTTTTTT	CASSQGRGGEKLFF
TRBD1	TRBV7-9	TRBJ1-1	-	TGTGCCAGCAGCAACGGCGCCGGGACAGGGACCACTGAAGCTTTCTTT	CASSNGAGTGTTEAFF
TRBD1	TRBV7-9	TRBJ2-7	few	TGTGCCAGCAGCCCCAAGGACAGGATCTACGAGCAGTACTTC	CASSPKDRIYEQYF
TRBD2	TRBV13	TRBJ2-1	-	TGTGCCAGCAGCGGGACTAGCGGGAGTACTGAGCAGTTCTTC	CASSGTSGSTEQFF
-	TRBV29-1	TRBJ2-5	few	TGCAGCGTGCGGACAGACCAAGAGACCCAGTACTTC	CSVRTDQETQYF
TRBD2	TRBV4-3	TRBJ2-7	-	TGCGCCAGCAGCCAAGATGGGGCGGGAGAGGGCGAGCAGTACTTC	CASSQDGAGEGEQYF
-	TRBV24-1	TRBJ1-3	-	TGTGCCACCAACGGTCCCCCTGGAAACACCATATATTTT	CATNGPPGNTIYF
TRBD2	TRBV5-4	TRBJ2-3	-	TGTGCCAGCAGTCAGAAAGAGATAGCGGGAGAGGAGACAGATACGCAGTATTTT	CASSQKEIAGEETDTQYF
TRBD1	TRBV6-5	TRBJ1-2	few	TGTGCCAGCAGGCCCGGGACAGGACCCTATGGCTACACCTTC	CASRPGTGPYGYTF
-	TRBV27	TRBJ2-1	few	TGTGCCAGCAGTCCAAGACTGAAACTCGACGAGTTCTTC	CASSPRLKLDEFF
TRBD1	TRBV6-2/TRBV6-3	TRBJ2-7	few	TGTGCCAGCAGTTACGACGGACAGGGGGTAGTCTACGAGCAGTACTTC	CASSYDGQGVVYEQYF
TRBD2	TRBV12-3/TRBV12-4	TRBJ2-2	-	TGTGCCAGCAGCGGGGGACTAGCGGGGGCTGGGGAGCTGTTTTTT	CASSGGLAGAGELFF
TRBD2	TRBV20-1	TRBJ2-2	-	TGCAGTGCTAGGCTAGCGGTGAACACCGGGGAGCTGTTTTTT	CSARLAVNTGELFF
-	TRBV7-2	TRBJ2-1	few	TGTGCCAGCAGCTTAGATTTTCAGGGCCAGTTCTTC	CASSLDFQGQFF
TRBD2	TRBV18	TRBJ2-1	few	TGTGCCAGCTCACCACCGTCTAGCGGGGGTGGGAATGAGCAGTTCTTC	CASSPPSSGGGNEQFF
-	TRBV7-9	TRBJ1-2	-	TGTGCCAGCAGCTTAGGTTTACAGTGGAATGGCTACACCTTC	CASSLGLQWNGYTF
-	TRBV4-1	TRBJ1-1	-	TGCGCCAGCAGCCAAGACTCAGGAGGGGGGAGTACTGAAGCTTTCTTT	CASSQDSGGGSTEAFF
TRBD1	TRBV7-8	TRBJ2-7	many	TGTGCCAGCAGCTTACGAGAGGGACAGGGTATCCACGAGCAGTACTTC	CASSLREGQGIHEQYF
TRBD2	TRBV24-1	TRBJ2-7	-	TGTGCCACCAGTGATTTACGCAGCGGGAGGTCCGAGCAGTACTTC	CATSDLRSGRSEQYF
-	TRBV9	TRBJ2-3	few	TGTGCCAGCAGCGTAGAAAGTAGGGGCACAGATACGCAGTATTTT	CASSVESRGTDTQYF
-	TRBV2	TRBJ2-5	-	TGTGCCAGCAGTGGACAGGGCGGGGGAGAGACCCAGTACTTC	CASSGQGGGETQYF
TRBD2	TRBV29-1	TRBJ2-5	-	TGCAGCGCAGCACGGACTAGCACTGAGACCCAGTACTTC	CSAARTSTETQYF
-	TRBV4-1	TRBJ1-5	few	TGCGCCAGCAGCCAAGTCCAGCTCGGGGGATATAGCAATCAGCCCCAGCATTTT	CASSQVQLGGYSNQPQHF
-	TRBV7-2	TRBJ1-2	-	TGTGCCAGCAGCTTAGATATGGGAAGTTCGTATGGCTACACCTTC	CASSLDMGSSYGYTF
-	TRBV4-2	TRBJ1-5	-	TGTGCCAGCAGCCCCCCGCTCGCGGGCCAGCCCCAGCATTTT	CASSPPLAGQPQHF
-	TRBV29-1	TRBJ1-3	few	TGCAGCGTCGGGGTGGTGGGCTCTGGAAACACCATATATTTT	CSVGVVGSGNTIYF
-	TRBV18	TRBJ1-1	few	TGCGCCAGCAGCCCAGGGGACACTGAAGCTTTCTTT	CASSPGDTEAFF
-	TRBV20-1	TRBJ2-7	few	TGCAGTGCTACCAAAAGCGCGCGCACCTACGAGCAGTACTTC	CSATKSARTYEQYF
TRBD1	TRBV20-1	TRBJ2-1	-	TGCAGTGCTAATCCCGCAGGGGGTATGTACAATGAGCAGTTCTTC	CSANPAGGMYNEQFF